This TCR beta chain was identified during a study of blood T cell repertoires in COVID-19. Study summary: Acute and convalescent COVID-19 samples came from the United States, Italy and Spain. PBMCs, B-cell-depleted T cells, or T cells provided the cDNA or gDNA that made up the material.

In the authors' methods: By means of reference gene primer amplification, nucleated cell counts were estimated. Clones were read by immunoSEQ multiplex PCR, and TCRdb kept only the in-frame ones, dropping some. The DNA gave D and trimming, while V, J and clone size come from that table. The table lists 150,000 to 200,000 clones, around 88% of them singletons, with approximately 19% in the top ten. V was pared by 4 bases and J by 1 base, with 7 bases between. Per the germline V gene, CDR1 is KGHSH and CDR2 is LQKENI. The CDR3 is 13 amino acids. The clonotype originates from a woman aged 65 to 85 who had recovered from COVID-19. The chain recombines TRBV18 with TRBJ2-5; possible D gene TRBD2, 5 bases. The sample taken for sequencing was peripheral blood. This chain's CDR3 is CASSLTTQETQYF. The CDR3 region has the DNA TGTGCCAGCTCACTGACTACCCAAGAGACCCAGTACTTC.